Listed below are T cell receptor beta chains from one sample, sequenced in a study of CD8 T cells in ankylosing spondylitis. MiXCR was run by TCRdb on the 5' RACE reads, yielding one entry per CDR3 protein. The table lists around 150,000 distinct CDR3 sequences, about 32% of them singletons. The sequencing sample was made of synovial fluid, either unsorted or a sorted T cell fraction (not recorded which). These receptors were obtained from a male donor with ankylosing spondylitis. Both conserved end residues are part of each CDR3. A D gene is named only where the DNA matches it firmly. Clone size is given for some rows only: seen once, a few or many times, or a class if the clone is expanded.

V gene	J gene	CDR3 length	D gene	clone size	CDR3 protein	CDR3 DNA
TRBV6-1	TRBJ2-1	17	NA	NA	CASSEVGGALSYNEQFF	TGTGCCAGCAGTGAAGTAGGGGGGGCCCTCTCCTACAATGAGCAGTTCTTC
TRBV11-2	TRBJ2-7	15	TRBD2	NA	CASSLASGPNYEQYF	TGTGCCAGCAGCTTAGCTAGCGGGCCCAACTACGAGCAGTACTTC
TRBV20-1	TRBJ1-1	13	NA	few	CSASSATNTEAFF	TGCAGTGCTTCCTCGGCGACCAACACTGAAGCTTTCTTT
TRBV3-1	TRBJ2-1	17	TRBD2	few	CASSQVGLAGSYNEQFF	TGTGCCAGCAGCCAAGTTGGGCTAGCGGGATCCTACAATGAGCAGTTCTTC
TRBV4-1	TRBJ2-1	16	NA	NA	CASSHGTPSSYNEQFF	TGCGCCAGCAGCCACGGGACCCCGAGCTCCTACAATGAGCAGTTCTTC
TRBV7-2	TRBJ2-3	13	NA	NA	CASSLVRVDTQYF	TGTGCCAGCAGCTTAGTGAGAGTAGATACGCAGTATTTT
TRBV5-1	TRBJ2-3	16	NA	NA	CASSLAGREPVSTQYF	TGCGCCAGCAGCTTGGCGGGGCGGGAACCCGTTTCTACGCAGTATTTT
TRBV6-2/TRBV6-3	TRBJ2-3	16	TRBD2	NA	CASTPLGTSGSDTQYF	TGTGCCAGCACCCCCCTCGGGACTAGCGGGTCAGATACGCAGTATTTT
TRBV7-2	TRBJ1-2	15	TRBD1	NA	CASSLGRGRKDGYTF	TGTGCCAGCAGCTTAGGAAGGGGGCGCAAGGATGGCTACACCTTC
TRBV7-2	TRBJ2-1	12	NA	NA	CASSLLGLEQFF	TGTGCCAGCAGCTTATTGGGGTTAGAGCAGTTCTTC
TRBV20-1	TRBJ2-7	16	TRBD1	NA	CSARDLSPAGGYEQYF	TGCAGTGCTAGAGATTTATCCCCGGCAGGGGGCTACGAGCAGTACTTC
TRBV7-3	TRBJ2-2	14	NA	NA	CASSFGGAAGELFF	TGTGCCAGCAGCTTTGGAGGTGCGGCCGGGGAGCTGTTTTTT
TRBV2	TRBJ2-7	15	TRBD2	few	CASSKTSGSLSEQYF	TGTGCCAGCAGTAAGACTAGCGGGAGTTTATCCGAGCAGTACTTC
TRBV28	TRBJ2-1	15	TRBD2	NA	CASTKLAGVYNEQFF	TGTGCCAGCACCAAACTAGCGGGAGTCTACAATGAGCAGTTCTTC
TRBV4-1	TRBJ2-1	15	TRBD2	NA	CASSKGLAGGNEQFF	TGCGCCAGCAGCAAGGGACTAGCGGGGGGCAATGAGCAGTTCTTC
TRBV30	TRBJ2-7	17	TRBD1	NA	CAWSRGQGTLLSYEQYF	TGTGCCTGGAGCCGGGGACAGGGGACCCTTTTATCCTACGAGCAGTACTTC
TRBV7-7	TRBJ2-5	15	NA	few	CASSLGSTDRETQYF	TGTGCCAGCAGCTTAGGATCCACAGACCGAGAGACCCAGTACTTC
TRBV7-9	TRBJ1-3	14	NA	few	CASSPGQTGNTIYF	TGTGCCAGCAGCCCCGGACAGACTGGAAACACCATATATTTT
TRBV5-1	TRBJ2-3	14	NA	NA	CASRTNTDTDTQYF	TGCGCCAGCAGGACCAACACAGACACAGATACGCAGTATTTT
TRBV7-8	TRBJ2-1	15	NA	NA	CASSPRESSYNEQFF	TGTGCCAGCAGCCCAAGGGAAAGCTCCTACAATGAGCAGTTCTTC
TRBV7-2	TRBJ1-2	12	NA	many	CASSPYGGRYTF	TGTGCCAGCAGCCCCTACGGGGGTCGCTACACCTTC
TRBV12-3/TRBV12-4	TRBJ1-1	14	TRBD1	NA	CASSSYTGTGDTFF	TGTGCCAGCAGTTCCTACACCGGGACAGGGGATACTTTCTTT
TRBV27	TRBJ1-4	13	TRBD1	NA	CASSQQGVEKLFF	TGTGCCAGCAGCCAACAGGGGGTTGAAAAACTGTTTTTT
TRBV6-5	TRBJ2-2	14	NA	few	CASSTRRGAGELFF	TGTGCCAGCAGTACTCGAAGGGGTGCCGGGGAGCTGTTTTTT
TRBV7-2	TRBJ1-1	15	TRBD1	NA	CASSLGQIFNTEAFF	TGTGCCAGCAGCTTGGGACAGATCTTTAACACTGAAGCTTTCTTT
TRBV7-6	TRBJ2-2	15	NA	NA	CASSPAGVESGELFF	TGTGCCAGCAGCCCTGCCGGTGTGGAGTCCGGGGAGCTGTTTTTT
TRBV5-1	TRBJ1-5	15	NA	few	CASSFDGGSNQPQHF	TGCGCCAGCAGTTTCGACGGGGGGAGCAATCAGCCCCAGCATTTT
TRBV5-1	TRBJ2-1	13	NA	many	CASSLAQGDEQFF	TGCGCCAGCAGCTTGGCCCAGGGCGATGAGCAGTTCTTC
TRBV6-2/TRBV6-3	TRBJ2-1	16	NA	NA	CASSYGWLNSYNEQFF	TGTGCCAGCAGCTATGGTTGGTTAAACTCCTACAATGAGCAGTTCTTC